The source of this T cell receptor (beta chain) is a study of liver allograft versus peripheral blood T cells. The overall study: Comparing T cell receptor repertoires in transplanted livers with those in recipients' peripheral blood was part of the design.

The study's findings and limits: Peripheral blood repertoires reportedly differed from the T cell receptor repertoires found inside liver allografts.

This CDR3 is built from 14 residues. The germline V gene encodes CDR1 DFQATT and CDR2 SNEGSKA (reference sequence). V was pared by 5 bases and J by 2 bases, with 15 bases between. TCRdb redid the calling of the reads with MiXCR, one entry per CDR3 protein. The sample yields some 7,000 distinct CDR3 sequences, roughly 15% seen once. About this clonotype itself: What it recognizes is unknown.

The sequence came from a human patient who had a liver transplant. The graft donor may account for some of the T cells. The J gene is TRBJ1-2, the V gene TRBV20-1, with D uncertain. CDR3 nucleotide sequence: TGCAGTGCTCTTCCTGGGCGGACCAACTATGGCTACACCTTC. Translating gives CSALPGRTNYGYTF.